This TCR beta chain was sequenced for a study of T cell responses to AZD1222 COVID-19 vaccine (dated by TCRdb to the early 2020s). General notes on the study: A total of 230 to 250 trial participants underwent TCR sequencing, of whom 200 to 220 received two doses of AZD1222 and about 25 received two doses of the MenACWY control vaccine. Enrollment into the trials was organized by age into subgroups of 18-55, 56-69 and 70-plus years, and those subgroups contained about 160, 30 and 59 TCR-sequenced participants, respectively. Summary of the overall study and its limitations: Conclusions about previously exposed vaccinees were limited because only a handful of AZD1222 recipients were SARS-CoV-2 seropositive at baseline. CD4 TCRs associated with the vaccine covered the entire spike protein, and the dominant responses were in regions 160-218 and 743-854. Epitopes outside the regions mutated in the B.1.351 and B.1.1.7 variants were reportedly recognized by nearly half of the unique spike-specific TCRs. Participants were mostly white British and included more females than males, and it was suggested by the authors that clonal diversity may have been underestimated. Spike-specific TCR breadth and depth rose significantly after two AZD1222 doses compared with day 0 and with MenACWY recipients. The 56-69-year group was small, and its depth increase did not reach significance, likely because of low power. Because no day 14 peak-response samples were available, repertoires were characterized only after the peak T cell response.

The CDR3 regions of human TCRbeta chains were analyzed by immunosequencing. The authors' pipeline ran thus. Repertoire TCRs were matched against a reference library of SARS-CoV-2-specific TCRs generated with the MIRA antigen-specificity platform. Breadth meant the fraction of unique TCRs that were SARS-CoV-2-associated, whereas depth meant the fraction of total T cells that were SARS-CoV-2-associated. Using the MIRA data, each spike-specific TCR was assigned both to the spike region to which the TCR was reactive and to a CD4 or CD8 class. Log10-transformed breadth and depth values were compared by one-way ANOVA with Sidak's multiple comparisons tests. The clones in this table, taken by TCRdb from immuneACCESS, are in-frame only. Not every clone is retained; where verified, under half of the shortfall comes from an unresolved V gene, and the cause of the rest is unknown. V, J and clone size are those of that table, while D and trimming were read from the DNA. The sample records 120,000 or so clones, approximately 90% of which are singletons. Of the sample, less than 4% is held by the ten largest clones.

The time point label on this specimen signifies: about 28 days (+/-7) after the second vaccine dose. AZD1222 recipients whose second dose came at about 4 weeks and those whose second dose came at about 12 weeks were combined into one group, since spike-specific TCR depth and breadth did not differ between the two schedules. Vaccinee samples came from UK trials COV001 and COV002, including a single-blind randomized controlled phase 2/3 trial of AZD1222 (ChAdOx1 nCoV-19) in healthy adults. Trial participant PBMC samples were collected at day 0 and day 28 after the second dose for TCRbeta chain sequencing. This clone was observed a single time. Its antigen is currently not known. Base-call qualities are not available, and no considerably larger clone is one nucleotide away. Inclusive of the bounding cysteine and phenylalanine, the CDR3 is 16 residues long. CDR3 DNA only is kept here, 48 bases in frame from base 1. Based on the germline V gene, the CDR1 and CDR2 sequences are KGHSH and LQKENI. The junction shows trimming of 3 bases on V and 1 base on J, and the gene matches do not reach 5 bases of it.

This clonotype was sampled from an adult who received the AZD1222 COVID-19 vaccine. The chain employs TRBV18 and TRBJ2-2; 7 nucleotides in the junction match TRBD1. Sequencing was performed on peripheral blood, taken 28 days after the second AZD1222 dose. The DNA is as follows: TGTGCCAGCTCACCGACAGGGTCAGGGAACACCGGGGAGCTGTTTTTT. Its amino acids are CASSPTGSGNTGELFF.